A single sample gave rise to the 18 T cell receptor beta chains below, sequenced in a study of blood T cell repertoires in COVID-19. The table came from immunoSEQ multiplex PCR; TCRdb's copy has only in-frame clones and leaves some out. This sample has fewer than 150,000 clones; approximately 86% occur once, and the top ten carry 0.88%. The sample consisted of peripheral blood. Source of these receptors: a woman aged 45-59 years with active or convalescent COVID-19.

This chain uses TRBV5-1 with TRBJ2-5; 15 bases fit TRBD2. Trimming cost V 1 base and J 5 bases; bases outside gene matches: 3. This CDR3 spans 16 amino acids. Germline CDR1 and CDR2: SGHRS and YFSETQ. This CDR3 is CASSLWTSGRGETQYF. CDR3 bases: TGCGCCAGCAGCTTGTGGACTAGCGGGAGGGGGGAGACCCAGTACTTC.

The chain recombines TRBV29-1 with TRBJ2-7; 8 nucleotides match TRBD1. Germline lookup yields CDR1 SQVTM and CDR2 ANQGSEA. CDR3 size: 15 residues. The trim removed 3 bases at V and 0 bases at J, leaving 7 bases unmatched. CDR3 in DNA: TGCAGCGTTGATGTCCGACAGGGGCCCTCCTACGAGCAGTACTTC. This encodes CSVDVRQGPSYEQYF.

CDR3 sequence: CATSDPRQGSGYTF. The CDR3, as DNA: TGTGCCACCAGTGATCCCCGACAGGGGTCTGGCTACACCTTC. V is TRBV24-1 and J is TRBJ1-2; 8 nucleotides align to TRBD1. V trimming: 3 bases; J trimming: 7 bases; junction bases outside the gene matches: 6. The CDR3 extends over 14 amino acids. The V gene's germline CDR1 is KGHDR and CDR2 SFDVKD.

This clone was detected only a few times. The chain has TRBV5-1 and TRBJ1-5, with D possibly TRBD1 on 5 matching bases. Deletions cut 5 bases from V and 4 bases from J, with 16 bases between. The CDR3 spans 15 residues. CDR1 is SGHRS and CDR2 is YFSETQ in the germline V gene. CDR3 DNA: TGCGCCAGCAGGATGGGGGGTGAGGAAAATCAGCCCCAGCATTTT. Its protein product is CASRMGGEENQPQHF.

The V gene is TRBV15, the J gene TRBJ2-7; D possibly corresponds to TRBD1 (5 bases). Germline V gene data show CDR1 as LNHNV and CDR2 as YYDKDF (reference sequence). Trimming stripped 2 bases from V and 2 bases from J, with 16 bases between. The CDR3 has 16 residues. The DNA for the CDR3 is TGTGCCACCAGCAGAACAACCACAGGCTACACCTACGAGCAGTACTTC. Its protein product is CATSRTTTGYTYEQYF.

This clone was recorded a few times. This rearrangement joins TRBV7-9 to TRBJ2-3, with D perhaps matching TRBD1 (6 bases). From germline, CDR1 is SEHNR and CDR2 FQNEAQ (reference sequence). CDR3 length equals 16 residues. The V gene lost 6 bases and the J gene lost 1 base, with 17 bases spanning the gap. The CDR3 nucleotides are TGTGCCAGCAGGAATAGGGGGATGCTGGGCACAGATACGCAGTATTTT. Translating it yields CASRNRGMLGTDTQYF.

The V gene is TRBV12-5, the J gene TRBJ2-2; TRBD1 agrees at 7 bases. CDR1 and CDR2 (germline): LGHNT, FRNRAP. V lost 1 base, J lost 7 bases, and 6 bases stayed unmatched. This CDR3 contains 15 residues. The CDR3 sequence is CASGLDEGAGGELFF. CDR3 in DNA: TGTGCTAGTGGTTTGGACGAGGGGGCGGGCGGGGAGCTGTTTTTT.

The chain has TRBV19 and TRBJ1-1; 8 positions match TRBD1. The CDR3 totals 15 residues. The germline V gene has CDR1 LNHDA and CDR2 SQIVND (reference sequence). V shed 2 bases, J shed 4 bases, and the junction held 6 bases outside the gene matches. The CDR3 here is CASSISQGAFTEAFF. CDR3 nucleotide sequence: TGTGCCAGTAGTATAAGTCAGGGGGCGTTCACTGAAGCTTTCTTT. Filled out from reference TRBV19 and TRBJ1-1, the complete variable domain reads DGGITQSPKYLFRKEGQNVTLSCEQNLNHDAMYWYRQDPGQGLRLIYYSQIVNDFQKGDIAEGYSVSREKKESFPLTVTSAQKNPTAFYLCASSISQGAFTEAFFGQGTRLTVV.

This chain links TRBV14 with TRBJ2-1; 7 bases fit TRBD2. The germline V gene has CDR1 SGHDN and CDR2 FVKESK. J gave up 3 bases and V 2 bases, and 4 bases lay outside the gene matches. The CDR3 runs to 15 residues. CDR3 nucleotide sequence: TGTGCCAGCAGCCAACTAGCGGTTTACTACAATGAGCAGTTCTTC. Translating it yields CASSQLAVYYNEQFF.

The V gene is TRBV5-4, the J gene TRBJ2-1; 11 nucleotides align to TRBD2. The CDR3 is 14 residues long. In germline, CDR1 is SGHNT, CDR2 YYREEE (reference sequence). Trimming at V came to 4 bases and at J to 7 bases, leaving 4 bases not matched to a gene. The CDR3 nucleotides read TGTGCCAGCAGCCCGATAGCGGGAGGGAATGAGCAGTTCTTC. This gives the protein CASSPIAGGNEQFF.

This clone was counted many times. The chain carries TRBV4-2 and TRBJ1-2; D gene uncertain. Germline V gene lookup returns CDR1 LGHNA and CDR2 YNFKEQ. This CDR3 has 15 residues. The germline V and J ends were trimmed by 0 bases and 0 bases, with 8 bases remaining between them. CDR3 nucleotides: TGTGCCAGCAGCCAAGAGTACATGACTAACTATGGCTACACCTTC. Its protein is CASSQEYMTNYGYTF.

The V and J genes are TRBV7-6 and TRBJ2-1; tentatively, D is TRBD2 (7 bases). The ends were cut back, 5 bases at V and 4 bases at J, with 24 bases in the middle. The CDR3 is 18 amino acids. CDR1 is SGHVS and CDR2 is FNYEAQ in the germline V gene. The CDR3 sequence: CASSTPRAGAVRYNEQFF. CDR3 DNA: TGTGCCAGCAGCACCCCCCGCGCGGGGGCGGTGCGTTACAATGAGCAGTTCTTC.

This rearrangement joins TRBV29-1 to TRBJ1-2; 7 bases match TRBD1. The trim removed 5 bases at V and 5 bases at J, leaving 14 bases unmatched. The germline CDR1 and CDR2 sequences are SQVTM and ANQGSEA. This CDR3 contains 15 residues. CDR3 region: CSVLGTENNRYGYTF. DNA for the CDR3: TGCAGCGTTCTGGGGACAGAAAACAACAGATATGGCTACACCTTC.

The rearrangement links TRBV2 to TRBJ2-2; D may be TRBD2 (6 bases). The CDR3 sequence is 15 residues long. V was shortened by 8 bases and J by 8 bases, with 21 bases between the two germline ends. Germline CDR1 is SNHLY and CDR2 is FYNNEI. CDR3 bases: TGTGCCAGCGGGGCCGGGACCCCCGCGGGGGGGGAGCTGTTTTTT. This sequence encodes CASGAGTPAGGELFF.

Here the CDR3 reads CASSLRLAGIPEGDNEQFF. The CDR3 DNA reads TGTGCCAGCAGCCTCAGACTAGCGGGAATCCCGGAGGGCGACAATGAGCAGTTCTTC. The V and J genes are TRBV7-9 and TRBJ2-1; 11 nucleotides match TRBD2. The CDR3 runs to 19 residues. The V gene's germline CDR1 is SEHNR and CDR2 FQNEAQ (reference sequence). V shed 5 bases and J 5 bases; nucleotides not matched to a gene: 17.

This clone showed up just once. The rearrangement joins TRBV28 to TRBJ2-2; 10 bases align to TRBD2. The CDR3 has 17 residues. Unmatched junction bases numbered 6, after V lost 4 bases and J lost 1 base. In germline, CDR1 is MDHEN, CDR2 SYDVKM. CDR3 coding DNA: TGTGCCAGCAGTTGGGTTAGCGGGAGGCGGAACACCGGGGAGCTGTTTTTT. Translated, it gives CASSWVSGRRNTGELFF.

This clone has just one count. This chain joins TRBV6-2 or TRBV6-3 and TRBJ2-5; 9 nucleotides line up with TRBD2. The germline V gene encodes CDR1 MNHEY and CDR2 SVGEGT. CDR3 length: 16 amino acids. V trimming: 2 bases; J trimming: 5 bases; junction bases outside the gene matches: 9. DNA of the CDR3: TGTGCCAGCAGTTACGTGGCGGGAGGGCCTGGGGAGACCCAGTACTTC. It translates to CASSYVAGGPGETQYF.

This clone was observed a single time. The chain recombines TRBV30 with TRBJ1-2; D is possibly TRBD1 (6 bases). Germline V lookup: CDR1 GTSNPN, CDR2 SVGIG (reference sequence). This CDR3 comprises 15 residues. The V gene lost 2 bases and the J gene lost 6 bases, with 19 bases spanning the gap. CDR3 in DNA: TGTGCCTGGAGTCCGAACAGGGCATCCCTCGATGGCTACACCTTC. Amino acid sequence: CAWSPNRASLDGYTF.